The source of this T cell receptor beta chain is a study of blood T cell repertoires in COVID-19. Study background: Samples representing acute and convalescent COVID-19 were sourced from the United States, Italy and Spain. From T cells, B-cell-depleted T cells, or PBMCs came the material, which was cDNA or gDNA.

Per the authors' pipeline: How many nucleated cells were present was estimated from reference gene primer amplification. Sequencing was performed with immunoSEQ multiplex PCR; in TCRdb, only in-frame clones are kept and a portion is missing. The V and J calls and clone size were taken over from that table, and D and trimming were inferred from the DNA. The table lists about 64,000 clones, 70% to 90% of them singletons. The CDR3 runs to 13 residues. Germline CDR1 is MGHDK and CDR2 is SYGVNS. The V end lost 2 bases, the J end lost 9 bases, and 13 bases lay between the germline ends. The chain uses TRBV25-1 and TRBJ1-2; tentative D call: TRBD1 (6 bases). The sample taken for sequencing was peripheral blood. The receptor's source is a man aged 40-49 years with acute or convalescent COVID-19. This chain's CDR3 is CASSEPPQGSYTF. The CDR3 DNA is TGTGCCAGCAGTGAACCGCCCCAGGGGAGCTACACCTTC.